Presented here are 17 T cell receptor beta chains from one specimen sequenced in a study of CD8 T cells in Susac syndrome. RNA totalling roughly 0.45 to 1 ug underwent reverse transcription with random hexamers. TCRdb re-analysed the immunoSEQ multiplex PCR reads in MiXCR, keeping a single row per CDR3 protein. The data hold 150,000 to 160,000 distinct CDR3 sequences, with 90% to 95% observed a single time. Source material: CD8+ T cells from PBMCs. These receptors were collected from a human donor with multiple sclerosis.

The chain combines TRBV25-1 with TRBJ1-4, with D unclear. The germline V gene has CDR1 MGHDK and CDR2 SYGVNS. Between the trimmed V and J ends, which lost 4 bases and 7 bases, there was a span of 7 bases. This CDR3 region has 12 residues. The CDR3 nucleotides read TGTGCCAGCAGTGTCCGGGGTGAAAAACTGTTTTTT. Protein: CASSVRGEKLFF.

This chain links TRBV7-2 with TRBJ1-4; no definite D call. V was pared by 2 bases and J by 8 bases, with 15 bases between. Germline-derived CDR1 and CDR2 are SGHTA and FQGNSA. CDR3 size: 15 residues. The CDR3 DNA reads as TGTGCCAGCAGCTTATCCCCTTCGGCGGAGGAAAAACTGTTTTTT. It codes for CASSLSPSAEEKLFF.

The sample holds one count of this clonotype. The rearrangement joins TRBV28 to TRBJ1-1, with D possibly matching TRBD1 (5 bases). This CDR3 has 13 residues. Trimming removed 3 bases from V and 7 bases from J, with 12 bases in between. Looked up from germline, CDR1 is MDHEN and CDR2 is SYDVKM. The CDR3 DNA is TGTGCCAGCAGTTTTTCGGGGCGGAATGAAGCTTTCTTT. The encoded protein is CASSFSGRNEAFF.

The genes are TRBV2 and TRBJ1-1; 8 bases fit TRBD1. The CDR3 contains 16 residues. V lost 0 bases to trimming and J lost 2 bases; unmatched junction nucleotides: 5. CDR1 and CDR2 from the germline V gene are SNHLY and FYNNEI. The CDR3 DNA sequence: TGTGCCAGCAGTGAAGCAACAGGGGGTTCCAACACTGAAGCTTTCTTT. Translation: CASSEATGGSNTEAFF.

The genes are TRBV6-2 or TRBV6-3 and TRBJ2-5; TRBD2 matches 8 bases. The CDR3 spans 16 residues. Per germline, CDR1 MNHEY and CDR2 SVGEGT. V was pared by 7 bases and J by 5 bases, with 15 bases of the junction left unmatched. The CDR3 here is CASTEPGLAPGETQYF. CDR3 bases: TGTGCCAGCACCGAACCCGGACTAGCCCCGGGGGAGACCCAGTACTTC.

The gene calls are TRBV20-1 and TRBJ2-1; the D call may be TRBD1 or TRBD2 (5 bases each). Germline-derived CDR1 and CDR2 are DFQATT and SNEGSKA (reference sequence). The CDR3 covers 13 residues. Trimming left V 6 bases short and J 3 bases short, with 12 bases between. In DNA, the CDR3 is TGCAGTGCACTCGGGGCGGACTACAATGAGCAGTTCTTC. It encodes CSALGADYNEQFF.

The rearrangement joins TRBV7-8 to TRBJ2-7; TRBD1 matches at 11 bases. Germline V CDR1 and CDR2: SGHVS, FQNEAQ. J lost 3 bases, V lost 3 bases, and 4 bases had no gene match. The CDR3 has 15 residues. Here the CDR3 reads CASSLPGQGVYEQYF. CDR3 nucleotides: TGTGCCAGCAGCTTGCCGGGACAGGGGGTCTACGAGCAGTACTTC.

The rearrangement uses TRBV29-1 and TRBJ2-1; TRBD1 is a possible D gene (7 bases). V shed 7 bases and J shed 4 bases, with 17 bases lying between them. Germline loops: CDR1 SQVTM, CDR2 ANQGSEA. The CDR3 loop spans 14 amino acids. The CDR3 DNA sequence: TGCAGCGCACCCGCCGCGGGACAGTACAATGAGCAGTTCTTC. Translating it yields CSAPAAGQYNEQFF.

The CDR3, as DNA: TGTGCCAGCAGTGACTCGAACATCAGGGGCCATGGCTACACCTTC. It codes for CASSDSNIRGHGYTF. The V call is TRBV6-4, the J call TRBJ1-2; maybe TRBD1 (6 bases). This CDR3 comprises 15 residues. Trimming cost V 0 bases and J 6 bases, with 14 bases left between them. CDR1 is MRHNA, CDR2 SNTAGT, per germline.

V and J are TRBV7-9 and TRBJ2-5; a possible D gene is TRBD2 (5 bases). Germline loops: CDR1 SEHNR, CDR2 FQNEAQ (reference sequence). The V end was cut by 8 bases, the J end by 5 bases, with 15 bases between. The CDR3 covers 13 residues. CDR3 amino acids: CASVSATGETQYF. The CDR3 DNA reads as TGTGCCAGCGTCAGCGCCACGGGGGAGACCCAGTACTTC.

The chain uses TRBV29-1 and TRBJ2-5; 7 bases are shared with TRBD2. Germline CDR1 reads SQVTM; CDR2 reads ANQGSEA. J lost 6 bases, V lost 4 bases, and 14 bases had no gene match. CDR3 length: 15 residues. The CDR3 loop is CSVVLAAPGGKTQYF. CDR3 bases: TGCAGCGTTGTTCTAGCGGCCCCCGGCGGAAAGACCCAGTACTTC.

The CDR3: CASEKGSNQPQHF. The CDR3 DNA is TGTGCTAGTGAGAAGGGGTCTAATCAGCCCCAGCATTTT. The chain recombines TRBV12-5 with TRBJ1-5; a weak D match, TRBD1 (5 bases). This CDR3 is built from 13 residues. The germline CDR1 and CDR2 sequences are LGHNT and FRNRAP. The V end lost 7 bases, the J end lost 4 bases, and 11 bases lay between the germline ends.

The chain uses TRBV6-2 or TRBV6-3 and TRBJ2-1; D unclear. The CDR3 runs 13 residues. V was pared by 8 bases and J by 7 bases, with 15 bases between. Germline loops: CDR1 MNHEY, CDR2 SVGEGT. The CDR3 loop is CASDQLRGNEQFF. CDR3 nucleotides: TGTGCCAGCGACCAGCTGAGAGGAAATGAGCAGTTCTTC.

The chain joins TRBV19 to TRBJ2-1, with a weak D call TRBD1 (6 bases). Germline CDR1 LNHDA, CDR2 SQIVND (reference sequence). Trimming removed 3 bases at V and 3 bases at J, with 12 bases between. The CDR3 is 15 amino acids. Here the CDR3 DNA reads TGTGCCAGTAGTATGGACAGAACCGTCTACAATGAGCAGTTCTTC. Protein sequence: CASSMDRTVYNEQFF.

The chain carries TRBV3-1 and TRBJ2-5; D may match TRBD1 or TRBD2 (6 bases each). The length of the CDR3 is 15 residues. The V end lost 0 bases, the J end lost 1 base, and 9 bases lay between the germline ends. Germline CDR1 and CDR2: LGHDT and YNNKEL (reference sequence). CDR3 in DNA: TGTGCCAGCAGCCAAGATCGGGGGCGCCAAGAGACCCAGTACTTC. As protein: CASSQDRGRQETQYF.

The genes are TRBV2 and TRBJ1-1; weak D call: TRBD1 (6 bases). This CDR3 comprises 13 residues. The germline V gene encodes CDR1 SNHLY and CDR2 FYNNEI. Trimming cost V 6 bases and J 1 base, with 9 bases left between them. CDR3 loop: CASRQGKNTEAFF. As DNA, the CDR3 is TGTGCCAGCAGGCAGGGGAAGAACACTGAAGCTTTCTTT. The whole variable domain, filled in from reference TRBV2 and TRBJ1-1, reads EPEVTQTPSHQVTQMGQEVILRCVPISNHLYFYWYRQILGQKVEFLVSFYNNEISEKSEIFDDQFSVERPDGSNFTLKIRSTKLEDSAMYFCASRQGKNTEAFFGQGTRLTVV.

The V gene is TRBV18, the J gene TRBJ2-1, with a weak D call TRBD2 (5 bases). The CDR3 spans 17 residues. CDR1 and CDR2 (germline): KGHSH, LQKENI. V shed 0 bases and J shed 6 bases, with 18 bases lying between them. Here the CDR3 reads CASSPPALFPAGNEQFF. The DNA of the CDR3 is TGTGCCAGCTCACCACCGGCACTCTTTCCTGCGGGCAATGAGCAGTTCTTC.